A selection of T cell receptor beta chains follows, all from one sample in a study of blood T cell repertoires in COVID-19. TCRdb's copy holds only in-frame clones and misses some; the assay was immunoSEQ multiplex PCR. In the table there are approximately 120,000 clones, more than 80% of which are singletons. Sequencing was performed on peripheral blood. These receptors were obtained from a woman aged 80 or over with COVID-19, enrolled during active disease. The CDR3 runs from the conserved cysteine through the conserved F or W. D genes are given only for firm matches. Not every row has a clone size; where given, it reads once, few, many or a size class.

CDR3: CASSLSSLAGGADTQYF
DNA: TGTGCCAGCAGTTTATCGTCCCTAGCGGGGGGAGCAGATACGCAGTATTTT
size: .
V: TRBV27
D: TRBD2
J: TRBJ2-3
length: 17

CDR3: CASSGTGVITEAFF
DNA: TGCGCCAGCAGCGGTACAGGGGTTATCACTGAAGCTTTCTTT
size: .
V: TRBV5-1
D: TRBD1
J: TRBJ1-1
length: 14

CDR3: CASIFGGSGNTIYF
DNA: TGTGCCAGCATCTTCGGTGGTTCTGGAAACACCATATATTTT
size: .
V: TRBV6-5
D: .
J: TRBJ1-3
length: 14

CDR3: CASSLSSPGANVLTF
DNA: TGTGCCAGCAGTTTATCTAGTCCTGGGGCCAACGTCCTGACTTTC
size: .
V: TRBV28
D: .
J: TRBJ2-6
length: 15

CDR3: CASSYNSGAQETQYF
DNA: TGTGCCAGCAGCTATAATAGCGGAGCCCAAGAGACCCAGTACTTC
size: .
V: TRBV11-2
D: .
J: TRBJ2-5
length: 15

CDR3: CATSDPRDRGGNTIYF
DNA: TGTGCCACCAGTGATCCCCGGGACAGGGGAGGAAACACCATATATTTT
size: .
V: TRBV24-1
D: TRBD1
J: TRBJ1-3
length: 16

CDR3: CASSLVAGVSYNEQFF
DNA: TGCGCCAGCAGCTTGGTTGCGGGAGTGTCCTACAATGAGCAGTTCTTC
size: .
V: TRBV5-1
D: TRBD2
J: TRBJ2-1
length: 16

CDR3: CASSLDQGRYEQYF
DNA: TGTGCCAGCAGCTTAGATCAGGGGCGTTACGAGCAGTACTTC
size: once
V: TRBV5-6
D: .
J: TRBJ2-7
length: 14

CDR3: CASSEALRGGQYF
DNA: TGTGCCAGCAGTGAAGCGCTTCGGGGGGGGCAGTACTTC
size: .
V: TRBV6-1
D: TRBD2
J: TRBJ2-7
length: 13

CDR3: CASSILGGTEAFF
DNA: TGTGCCAGTAGTATACTAGGGGGAACTGAAGCTTTCTTT
size: .
V: TRBV19
D: .
J: TRBJ1-1
length: 13

CDR3: CASSLREGLYEQYF
DNA: TGTGCCAGCAGCCTGCGAGAGGGACTCTACGAGCAGTACTTC
size: .
V: TRBV6-5
D: .
J: TRBJ2-7
length: 14

CDR3: CASSPRLRETQYF
DNA: TGTGCCAGCAGCCCCAGGTTGCGAGAGACCCAGTACTTC
size: .
V: TRBV14
D: .
J: TRBJ2-5
length: 13

CDR3: CSASSGYGYTF
DNA: TGCAGTGCTAGTTCAGGCTATGGCTACACCTTC
size: .
V: TRBV20-1
D: .
J: TRBJ1-2
length: 11

CDR3: CSASGQGITEAFF
DNA: TGCAGTGCTAGTGGGCAGGGTATCACTGAAGCTTTCTTT
size: .
V: TRBV20-1
D: .
J: TRBJ1-1
length: 13

CDR3: CASSESTASSGNTIYF
DNA: TGTGCCAGTAGTGAATCGACAGCCTCCTCTGGAAACACCATATATTTT
size: .
V: TRBV19
D: .
J: TRBJ1-3
length: 16

CDR3: CASSVGTSGSPETQYF
DNA: TGTGCCAGCAGCGTGGGGACTAGCGGGAGTCCCGAGACCCAGTACTTC
size: once
V: TRBV9
D: TRBD2
J: TRBJ2-5
length: 16

CDR3: CASSLRGDSEQYF
DNA: TGCGCCAGCAGCTTGCGAGGCGACAGCGAGCAGTACTTC
size: .
V: TRBV5-1
D: .
J: TRBJ2-7
length: 13